This TCR beta chain was obtained from a study of T-cell reconstitution after alpha-beta-depleted transplantation in children. Per germline, CDR1 SGHTA and CDR2 FQGNSA. Trimming shortened V by 0 bases and J by 0 bases, and 9 bases separated the two germline ends. CDR3 size: 15 residues. There are many counts of this clonotype. The TCRbeta library was prepared with unique molecular identifiers. MiXCR was run by TCRdb on the PCR reads, yielding one entry per CDR3 protein. The table shows around 360,000 distinct CDR3 sequences, with approximately 10% occurring only once. V is TRBV7-2 and J is TRBJ2-7; D unclear. Sequencing used PBMCs from the stem cell graft donor, obtained from the stem cell graft. The clonotype comes from a human donor who donated a stem cell graft to a child with acute lymphoblastic leukemia. CDR3 bases: TGTGCCAGCAGCTTAGCATCCGGGCCCTCCTACGAGCAGTACTTC. It yields the protein CASSLASGPSYEQYF.